This entry lists 26 T cell receptor beta chains sequenced from one sample in a study of OX40 agonist ivuxolimab in advanced cancers. The table came from immunoSEQ multiplex PCR; TCRdb's copy has only in-frame clones and leaves some out. The table includes roughly 80,000 clones, around 80% detected once. The sample was CD4+ or CD8+ T cells sorted from blood, taken in a trial of the OX40 agonist ivuxolimab. The receptors shown here come from an adult with an advanced solid tumor such as melanoma, head and neck, liver or kidney cancer.

The chain recombines TRBV5-1 with TRBJ1-1; a weak D match, TRBD1 (5 bases). V lost 1 base, J lost 6 bases, and 10 bases lay in between. Germline CDR1 reads SGHRS; CDR2 reads YFSETQ. The CDR3 loop spans 13 amino acids. The CDR3 loop reads CASSLTGGAEAFF. The DNA of the CDR3 is TGCGCCAGCAGCTTGACGGGAGGGGCTGAAGCTTTCTTT.

The V call is TRBV6-1, the J call TRBJ1-2, with D hard to call. The CDR3 is made up of 13 amino acids. CDR1 and CDR2 (germline): MNHNS, SASEGT. The V end lost 5 bases, the J end lost 7 bases, and 14 bases lay between the germline ends. This CDR3 is CASSTRWAAGYTF. The CDR3 region has the DNA TGTGCCAGCAGTACCAGGTGGGCCGCTGGCTACACCTTC.

This rearrangement joins TRBV6-5 to TRBJ2-5; 8 bases are shared with TRBD2. The trim removed 10 bases at V and 1 base at J, leaving 11 bases unmatched. The length of the CDR3 is 15 residues. Germline CDR1 is MNHEY and CDR2 is SVGAGI. The CDR3 nucleotides are TGTGCCACCGAGCCCCAGCGGGGGACCCAAGAGACCCAGTACTTC. This encodes CATEPQRGTQETQYF.

The rearrangement joins TRBV5-1 to TRBJ2-7; 8 bases match TRBD1. Trimming removed 4 bases from V and 3 bases from J; junction bases left unmatched: 6. The V gene's germline CDR1 is SGHRS and CDR2 YFSETQ. The CDR3 consists of 14 residues. CDR3 region: CASSGAGQGYEQYF. As DNA, the CDR3 is TGCGCCAGCAGCGGGGCTGGACAGGGCTACGAGCAGTACTTC.

V and J are TRBV19 and TRBJ2-5; 10 positions match TRBD1. The CDR3 consists of 15 residues. From germline, CDR1 is LNHDA and CDR2 SQIVND (reference sequence). The V segment lost 1 base and the J segment 1 base; nucleotides outside the gene matches: 0. The CDR3 protein is CASSIGTGGQETQYF. In nucleotides, the CDR3 is TGTGCCAGTAGTATAGGGACAGGGGGCCAAGAGACCCAGTACTTC. The variable domain in full, completed from reference TRBV19 and TRBJ2-5, reads DGGITQSPKYLFRKEGQNVTLSCEQNLNHDAMYWYRQDPGQGLRLIYYSQIVNDFQKGDIAEGYSVSREKKESFPLTVTSAQKNPTAFYLCASSIGTGGQETQYFGPGTRLLVL.

The gene calls are TRBV7-9 and TRBJ1-2; D remains ambiguous. CDR1 and CDR2 from the germline V gene are SEHNR and FQNEAQ (reference sequence). The V end lost 3 bases, the J end lost 2 bases, and 4 bases lay between the germline ends. The CDR3 extends over 12 amino acids. CDR3 amino acids: CASSFDNYGYTF. The CDR3 DNA reads as TGTGCCAGCAGCTTCGACAACTATGGCTACACCTTC.

This sequence joins TRBV7-9 and TRBJ2-3; a weak D match, TRBD1 (6 bases). CDR3 length equals 15 residues. Trimming removed 1 base from V and 3 bases from J, with 11 bases in between. Germline CDR1 reads SEHNR; CDR2 reads FQNEAQ (reference sequence). DNA of the CDR3: TGTGCCAGCAGCTTAGTTGGACAGAAGACAGATACGCAGTATTTT. Protein sequence: CASSLVGQKTDTQYF.

This chain connects TRBV5-4 to TRBJ2-5; 15 nucleotides line up with TRBD2. The CDR3 contains 16 residues. V lost 4 bases to trimming and J lost 5 bases; unmatched junction nucleotides: 6. The germline CDR1 and CDR2 sequences are SGHNT and YYREEE (reference sequence). The CDR3: CASSEGLAGGHETQYF. CDR3 nucleotide sequence: TGTGCCAGCAGCGAAGGACTAGCGGGGGGGCATGAGACCCAGTACTTC.

The V gene is TRBV21-1, the J gene TRBJ2-1. TRBV21-1 is an annotated pseudogene. This CDR3 has 16 amino acids. The CDR3 region has the DNA TGTGCCAGCAGCAAAGGGGCGGTGACCGTTTACAATGAGCAGTTCTTC. Its translation: CASSKGAVTVYNEQFF.

This clone was seen at least ten times. The V gene is TRBV2, the J gene TRBJ2-2; TRBD2 matches at 8 bases. The V gene's germline CDR1 is SNHLY and CDR2 FYNNEI. CDR3 size: 15 residues. Trimming at V came to 3 bases and at J to 5 bases, leaving 5 bases not matched to a gene. In DNA, the CDR3 is TGTGCCAGCAGTGAGAATAGCGGGGTAACCGGGGAGCTGTTTTTT. This codes for CASSENSGVTGELFF. Complete variable domain (other parts from reference TRBV2 and TRBJ2-2): EPEVTQTPSHQVTQMGQEVILRCVPISNHLYFYWYRQILGQKVEFLVSFYNNEISEKSEIFDDQFSVERPDGSNFTLKIRSTKLEDSAMYFCASSENSGVTGELFFGEGSRLTVL.

The V and J genes are TRBV2 and TRBJ2-1; TRBD1 matches at 8 bases. CDR3 length: 13 residues. J lost 8 bases, V lost 8 bases, and 8 bases had no gene match. Germline CDR1 SNHLY, CDR2 FYNNEI. The CDR3 loop is CASCGQGGDEQFF. The CDR3 region has the DNA TGTGCCAGCTGTGGACAGGGAGGCGATGAGCAGTTCTTC.

The DNA for the CDR3 is TGTGCCAGCAGCCAGGGGACAGGCAATGAAAAACTGTTTTTT. Amino acids: CASSQGTGNEKLFF. The chain combines TRBV7-2 with TRBJ1-4, with TRBD1 matching 8 bases. Unmatched junction bases numbered 4, after V lost 5 bases and J lost 5 bases. CDR3 size: 14 residues. Germline V gene sequence: CDR1 SGHTA, CDR2 FQGNSA.

This clone appeared once. V and J are TRBV6-4 and TRBJ2-7, with TRBD1 matching 7 bases. Trimming took 5 bases from V and 4 from J; bases not matched to a gene: 8. The CDR3 is 14 amino acids. Looked up from germline, CDR1 is MRHNA and CDR2 is SNTAGT. This chain's CDR3 is CASSSPTGTYEQYV. Written as DNA, the CDR3 is TGTGCCAGCAGTTCGCCGACAGGGACATACGAGCAGTACGTC.

This chain joins TRBV4-3 and TRBJ1-5; unclear D gene. The CDR3 has 15 amino acids. V lost 1 base and J lost 1, with 8 bases in between. CDR1 is LGHNA and CDR2 is YSLEER in the germline V gene. This chain's CDR3 is CASSQGVQSNQPQHF. CDR3 in DNA: TGCGCCAGCAGCCAAGGGGTGCAGAGCAATCAGCCCCAGCATTTT.

The CDR3 is CASSVAGVADTQYF. The DNA for the CDR3 is TGTGCCAGCAGCGTAGCGGGGGTGGCAGATACGCAGTATTTT. The chain recombines TRBV9 with TRBJ2-3; possible D gene TRBD2, 6 bases. CDR1 and CDR2 from the germline V gene are SGDLS and YYNGEE. The CDR3 extends over 14 amino acids. Trimming took 0 bases from V and 4 from J, leaving 9 bases between them.

This clone was counted a few times. The genes are TRBV5-6 and TRBJ1-3, with TRBD1 as a possible D gene (6 bases). V lost 1 base to trimming and J lost 6 bases, with 20 bases between them. The CDR3 length is 17 residues. Germline-derived CDR1 and CDR2 are SGHDT and YYEEEE. CDR3 sequence: CASSLLGTGMKENTIYF. The DNA for the CDR3 is TGTGCCAGCAGCTTGCTGGGAACAGGGATGAAAGAAAACACCATATATTTT.

The CDR3, as DNA: TGTGCCAGCAGTTTAGGATCCTGGGCAGATACGCAGTATTTT. As protein: CASSLGSWADTQYF. The gene calls are TRBV27 and TRBJ2-3; unclear D gene. Germline V CDR1 and CDR2: MNHEY, SMNVEV (reference sequence). The CDR3 has 14 amino acids. Trimming removed 2 bases at V and 4 bases at J, with 10 bases between.

The gene calls are TRBV28 and TRBJ2-5; D is possibly TRBD2 (5 bases). The CDR3 is 17 residues long. In germline, CDR1 is MDHEN, CDR2 SYDVKM. V dropped 3 bases and J dropped 5 bases, with 22 bases sitting between them. The CDR3, as DNA: TGTGCCAGCAGTTTGGAAGGACTCCCTTACACCCGGGAGACCCAGTACTTC. It encodes CASSLEGLPYTRETQYF.

The chain employs TRBV6-5 and TRBJ2-7; TRBD1 might be the D (6 bases). CDR3 length equals 15 residues. CDR1 MNHEY and CDR2 SVGAGI come from the germline V gene. Trimming cost V 2 bases and J 3 bases, with 14 bases left between them. The CDR3 spells CASSYILRGHYEQYF. The CDR3 nucleotides read TGTGCCAGCAGTTACATTCTCAGGGGCCACTACGAGCAGTACTTC.

This clone appeared once. V gene TRBV9 combines with J gene TRBJ1-3; D not resolved. The CDR3 extends over 13 amino acids. Trimming removed 3 bases from V and 0 bases from J, with 4 bases in between. Per germline, CDR1 SGDLS and CDR2 YYNGEE. CDR3 in amino acids: CASSANSGNTIYF. The CDR3 nucleotides read TGTGCCAGCAGCGCCAACTCTGGAAACACCATATATTTT.

The J gene is TRBJ1-6, the V gene TRBV19, with D hard to call. Trimming removed 4 bases at V and 3 bases at J, with 1 base between. Per the germline V gene, CDR1 is LNHDA and CDR2 is SQIVND (reference sequence). The CDR3 is 12 residues long. The CDR3 nucleotides read TGTGCCAGTAGTAGCTATAATTCACCCCTCCACTTT. Translation gives CASSSYNSPLHF.

V usage is TRBV21-1 and J usage is TRBJ2-5; whether TRBD1, the table's D call, matches the DNA was not checked. TRBV21-1 constitutes a pseudogene. The CDR3 is made up of 15 amino acids. The CDR3 DNA reads TGTGCCAGCAGCAAACCGGGACAGGGGTTACAGACCCAGTACTTC. This codes for CASSKPGQGLQTQYF.

The chain employs TRBV30 and TRBJ1-1; a possible D gene is TRBD1 (5 bases). The length of the CDR3 is 14 residues. Germline V CDR1 and CDR2: GTSNPN, SVGIG (reference sequence). V was shortened by 0 bases and J by 11 bases, with 19 bases between the two germline ends. The CDR3 nucleotides are TGTGCCTGGAGTGTAAGGGCGGTGGGGGTGAGGGCTTTCTTT. This encodes CAWSVRAVGVRAFF.

The chain recombines TRBV29-1 with TRBJ1-5; D is uncertain. V lost 3 bases and J lost 3, with 9 bases in between. The CDR3 is 13 amino acids. Germline assignment: CDR1 SQVTM and CDR2 ANQGSEA. This CDR3 reads CSVENGPNQPQHF. In nucleotides, the CDR3 is TGCAGCGTTGAGAACGGGCCCAATCAGCCCCAGCATTTT.

The genes are TRBV5-5 and TRBJ2-7, with 11 bases matching TRBD1. J gave up 4 bases and V 5 bases, and 8 bases lay outside the gene matches. There are 15 residues in the CDR3. Germline values: CDR1 SGHKS, CDR2 YYEKEE (reference sequence). CDR3 amino acids: CASRYRDRGFYEQYV. As DNA, the CDR3 is TGTGCCAGCAGGTACCGGGACAGGGGGTTTTACGAGCAGTACGTC.

This clone was detected a few times. DNA of the CDR3: TGTGCCAGCAAGAAGAGAGCGGGAGACGCAGATACGCAGTATTTT. Its protein is CASKKRAGDADTQYF. V and J are TRBV2 and TRBJ2-3; 8 positions match TRBD2. From germline, CDR1 is SNHLY and CDR2 FYNNEI. The V and J ends lost 7 bases and 4 bases, in that order; junction bases with no gene match: 10. This CDR3 has 15 residues.